This TCR beta chain was identified in a study of T cell responses to AZD1222 COVID-19 vaccine (dated by TCRdb to the early 2020s). Some background on the complete study: Because spike-specific TCR depth and breadth did not differ between the two schedules, AZD1222 recipients who got a second dose at roughly 4 weeks were pooled with those who got a second dose at roughly 12 weeks. TCR sequencing was performed for some 250 trial participants, of whom around 200 were given two doses of AZD1222 and approximately 25 were given two doses of MenACWY control vaccine. Trial participants were enrolled by age into subgroups of 18-55, 56-69 and 70-plus years, and roughly 160, 29 and 62 TCR-sequenced participants, respectively, were included in these subgroups.

Sample time point, as interpreted from the label and publication: baseline before first vaccination. Vaccinee samples came from UK trials COV001 and COV002, including a single-blind randomized controlled phase 2/3 trial of AZD1222 (ChAdOx1 nCoV-19) in healthy adults. For TCRbeta chain sequencing, PBMC samples from trial participants were taken at day 0 and at day 28 after the second dose. The CDR3 regions of human TCRbeta chains were subjected to immunosequencing. From the authors' description of their analysis: Repertoire TCRs were checked for matches against a reference library of SARS-CoV-2-specific TCRs that had been generated using the MIRA antigen-specificity platform. Breadth was defined as the fraction of unique TCRs that were SARS-CoV-2-associated. Depth was defined as the fraction of total T cells that were SARS-CoV-2-associated. Using the MIRA data, each spike-specific TCR was assigned both to the spike region to which the TCR was reactive and to a CD4 or CD8 class. Log10-transformed breadth and depth values were compared by one-way ANOVA with Sidak's multiple comparisons tests. TCRdb obtained this table from immuneACCESS and retained in-frame rearrangements with V and J assigned. These tables miss some clones; where compared with another copy, unresolved V genes account for less than half of the shortfall, and the remainder is unexplained. V, J and clone size derive from that table, while D and trimming were established from the DNA sequence. Counted in this sample were some 120,000 clones; roughly 89% of them appeared once. Approximately 12% of the sample goes to the ten largest clones.

The table lists this clone with a count of one. Its binding antigen is unknown. Within one base of it there is no much larger clone, and no base qualities were kept. The germline V gene supplies CDR1 MNHEY and CDR2 SVGEGT. From V the trimming removes 4 bases and from J it removes 4 bases, while the gene matches leave 7 bases of the junction unaccounted for. From the cysteine up to the phenylalanine, the CDR3 has a length of 16 residues. The entry retains the CDR3 DNA only, 48 bases that are in frame from base 1. What the study reported, not specific to this receptor: Conclusions about previously exposed vaccinees are limited, since just five to seven AZD1222 recipients were seropositive for SARS-CoV-2 at baseline. After two AZD1222 doses, spike-specific TCR breadth and depth were significantly higher than at day 0 and than in MenACWY recipients. Because no day 14 peak-response samples were available, the repertoires could be characterized only after the peak T cell response. Participants were mostly white British, with more females than males. The authors suggested clonal diversity may have been underestimated. The 56-69-year group was small, and its depth increase did not reach significance, likely because of low power. Vaccine-associated CD4 TCRs spanned the whole spike protein, with dominant responses in regions 160-218 and 743-854. Nearly half of unique spike-specific TCRs reportedly recognized epitopes outside regions mutated in the B.1.351 and B.1.1.7 variants.

Sequencing was performed on peripheral blood, taken on day 0 of AZD1222 vaccination. This receptor was taken from an adult in good health. This chain is built from TRBV6-2 or TRBV6-3 and TRBJ2-1, and TRBD2 aligns with 10 junction nucleotides. CDR3 reads: CASSSPGAGGYNEQFF. The base sequence is TGTGCCAGCAGTTCCCCAGGAGCGGGAGGGTACAATGAGCAGTTCTTC.